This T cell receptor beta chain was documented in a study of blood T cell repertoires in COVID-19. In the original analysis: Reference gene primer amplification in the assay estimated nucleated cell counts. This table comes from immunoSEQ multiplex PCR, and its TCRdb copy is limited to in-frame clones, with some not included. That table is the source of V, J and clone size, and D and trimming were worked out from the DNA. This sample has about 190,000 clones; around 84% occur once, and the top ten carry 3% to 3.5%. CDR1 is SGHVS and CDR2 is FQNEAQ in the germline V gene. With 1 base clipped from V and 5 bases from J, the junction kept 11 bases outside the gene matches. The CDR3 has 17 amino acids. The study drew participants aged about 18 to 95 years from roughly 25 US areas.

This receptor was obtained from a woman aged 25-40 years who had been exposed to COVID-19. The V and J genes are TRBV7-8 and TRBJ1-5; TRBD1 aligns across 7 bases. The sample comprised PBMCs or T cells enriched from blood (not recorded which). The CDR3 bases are TGTGCCAGCAGCTTAGAGACTGGGACAGTCGCTTATCAGCCCCAGCATTTT. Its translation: CASSLETGTVAYQPQHF.